This entry lists 31 T cell receptor beta chains sequenced from one sample in a study of T cell changes during pregnancy in multiple sclerosis (dated 2019 in TCRdb). The library relied on the immunoSEQ multiplex PCR assay. TCRdb took over this immuneACCESS table, retaining in-frame rearrangements with V and J assigned. Such tables are incomplete; in checked studies, under half of the missing clones stem from an unresolved V gene, and the remainder is unexplained. The table for this sample lists about 73,000 clones; about 90% of them were counted only once. Jointly, the top ten make up around a tenth of the sample. Sequenced here: peripheral blood, sampled after pregnancy. The receptor set was obtained from a female donor in good health, enrolled as a control in a pregnancy study.

This sequence joins TRBV10-1 and TRBJ2-1; TRBD1 matches 9 bases. This CDR3 contains 16 residues. Per the germline V gene, CDR1 is WNHNN and CDR2 is SYGVQD (reference sequence). The trim removed 0 bases at V and 9 bases at J, leaving 9 bases unmatched. CDR3 protein: CASSESGTGKFGEQFF. The CDR3 region has the DNA TGCGCCAGCAGTGAGTCGGGGACAGGGAAATTTGGTGAGCAGTTCTTC.

The J gene is TRBJ2-1, the V gene TRBV4-1, with 8 positions matching TRBD2. V shed 6 bases, J shed 8 bases, and the junction held 6 bases outside the gene matches. The germline V gene has CDR1 MGHRA and CDR2 YSYEKL. The CDR3 sequence is 13 residues long. DNA for the CDR3: TGCGCCAGCAGGAGCGGGGGAAGAGATGAGCAGTTCTTC. Protein: CASRSGGRDEQFF.

V usage is TRBV4-1 and J usage is TRBJ2-7; 10 nucleotides line up with TRBD1. The germline gives CDR1 MGHRA, CDR2 YSYEKL. CDR3 size: 14 residues. V shed 5 bases, J shed 6 bases, and the junction held 7 bases outside the gene matches. CDR3 coding DNA: TGCGCCAGCAGCAGGGACAGGGGACTGAGCGAGCAGTACTTC. Translating it yields CASSRDRGLSEQYF.

This chain joins TRBV9 and TRBJ2-7, with TRBD1 matching over 10 bases. Germline V CDR1 and CDR2: SGDLS, YYNGEE. This CDR3 is built from 16 residues. Trimming at V came to 0 bases and at J to 4 bases, leaving 7 bases not matched to a gene. The CDR3 sequence is CASSVASGTGAYEQYF. For the CDR3, the DNA is TGTGCCAGCAGCGTAGCTTCCGGGACAGGGGCGTACGAGCAGTACTTC.

The rearrangement uses TRBV4-3 and TRBJ2-7; TRBD2 aligns across 8 bases. Losses at the gene ends were 4 bases for V and 3 bases for J; bases not matched to a gene: 8. Germline assignment: CDR1 LGHNA and CDR2 YSLEER. The CDR3 totals 15 residues. CDR3 DNA: TGCGCCAGCAGCCCTCAGACGGGGGGGATCTACGAGCAGTACTTC. Translating it yields CASSPQTGGIYEQYF.

The V gene is TRBV23-1, the J gene TRBJ1-1, with 8 bases lining up with TRBD1. TRBV23-1 is assigned to the ORF class and has an uncertain function. After removal of 2 bases from V and 3 bases from J, the junction contained 2 bases not matched to a gene. The CDR3 runs 14 residues. The CDR3: CASSQTGQDTEAFF. CDR3 in DNA: TGCGCCAGCAGTCAAACGGGACAGGACACTGAAGCTTTCTTT.

The rearrangement links TRBV27 to TRBJ1-1; maybe TRBD1 (5 bases). Germline V gene data show CDR1 as MNHEY and CDR2 as SMNVEV (reference sequence). The CDR3 extends over 14 amino acids. V was cut by 6 bases and J by 4 bases, with 15 bases left in between. The CDR3: CASRTGGGGTEAFF. The CDR3 nucleotides are TGTGCCAGCAGGACGGGGGGTGGAGGCACTGAAGCTTTCTTT.

The chain couples TRBV11-3 to TRBJ2-3, with D maybe TRBD1 (6 bases). Trimming shortened V by 4 bases and J by 4 bases, and 15 bases separated the two germline ends. The CDR3 consists of 15 residues. The germline V gene has CDR1 SGHNT and CDR2 YENEEA. This chain's CDR3 is CASSSMGARADTQYF. DNA of the CDR3: TGTGCCAGCAGCTCGATGGGGGCCCGGGCAGATACGCAGTATTTT.

Only one count was recorded for this clone. V is TRBV4-2 and J is TRBJ1-2; D is uncertain. Germline assignment: CDR1 LGHNA and CDR2 YNFKEQ. The CDR3 has 14 residues. V was shortened by 0 bases and J by 0 bases, with 5 bases between the two germline ends. CDR3 sequence reads: CASSQEQSNYGYTF. The CDR3 coding sequence is TGTGCCAGCAGCCAAGAACAATCTAACTATGGCTACACCTTC.

This chain joins TRBV5-1 and TRBJ1-1, with unresolved D. Germline CDR1 and CDR2: SGHRS and YFSETQ. CDR3 size: 16 residues. Between the trimmed V and J ends, which lost 0 bases and 3 bases, there was a span of 15 bases. The chain's CDR3 is CASSLATGGSDTEAFF. The CDR3 bases are TGCGCCAGCAGCTTGGCCACGGGAGGGTCGGACACTGAAGCTTTCTTT.

The chain links TRBV5-4 to TRBJ2-5; D perhaps matches TRBD2 (5 bases). V lost 7 bases to trimming and J lost 0 bases, with 16 bases between them. From germline, CDR1 is SGHNT and CDR2 YYREEE (reference sequence). The length of the CDR3 is 15 residues. The chain's CDR3 is CASREGRDNQETQYF. DNA of the CDR3: TGTGCCAGCCGCGAGGGTAGAGACAACCAAGAGACCCAGTACTTC. The full variable domain, with the rest looked up from reference TRBV5-4 and TRBJ2-5, is ETGVTQSPTHLIKTRGQQVTLRCSSQSGHNTVSWYQQALGQGPQFIFQYYREEENGRGNFPPRFSGLQFPNYSSELNVNALELDDSALYLCASREGRDNQETQYFGPGTRLLVL.

V usage is TRBV6-1 and J usage is TRBJ2-7, with a possible D match to TRBD1 (6 bases). CDR1 and CDR2 (germline): MNHNS, SASEGT. The length of the CDR3 is 14 residues. The ends were cut back, 6 bases at V and 7 bases at J, with 19 bases in the middle. Here the CDR3 reads CASRERSQGQEQYF. Here the CDR3 DNA reads TGTGCCAGCAGGGAAAGGTCCCAGGGGCAAGAGCAGTACTTC.

This clone was observed a single time. The chain employs TRBV30 and TRBJ1-2; TRBD1 agrees at 7 bases. CDR1 GTSNPN and CDR2 SVGIG come from the germline V gene (reference sequence). V shed 6 bases and J 2 bases; nucleotides not matched to a gene: 9. The CDR3 covers 14 residues. The CDR3 sequence: CACPGGTDNYGYTF. CDR3 nucleotide sequence: TGTGCCTGCCCTGGGGGGACAGACAACTATGGCTACACCTTC.

This rearrangement joins TRBV13 to TRBJ2-5, with TRBD1 identical over 8 bases. Germline V gene sequence: CDR1 PRHDT, CDR2 FYEKMQ (reference sequence). Losses at the gene ends were 5 bases for V and 3 bases for J; bases not matched to a gene: 5. The CDR3 length is 14 residues. CDR3 amino acids: CASSISTGEETQYF. CDR3 sequence (DNA): TGTGCCAGCAGCATATCGACAGGGGAAGAGACCCAGTACTTC.

CDR3 DNA sequence: TGTGCTAGTGGTTTGGTACGAGTGACTAGCGGGGGGGATAACAATGAGCAGTTCTTC. It encodes CASGLVRVTSGGDNNEQFF. The V and J genes are TRBV12-5 and TRBJ2-1, with 14 bases matching TRBD2. This CDR3 region has 19 residues. With 0 bases clipped from V and 5 bases from J, the junction kept 9 bases outside the gene matches. Germline values: CDR1 LGHNT, CDR2 FRNRAP.

This clone has just one count. This rearrangement joins TRBV19 to TRBJ1-6; 10 nucleotides agree with TRBD1. Germline CDR1 reads LNHDA; CDR2 reads SQIVND (reference sequence). V shed 1 base, J shed 9 bases, and the junction held 6 bases outside the gene matches. CDR3 length: 16 residues. CDR3 protein: CASSIGGQGLSSPLHF. CDR3 in DNA: TGTGCCAGTAGTATAGGGGGACAGGGGTTGAGTTCACCCCTCCACTTT.

This chain connects TRBV15 to TRBJ2-7, with a tentative D call TRBD1 (6 bases). The CDR3 extends over 15 amino acids. CDR1 is LNHNV and CDR2 is YYDKDF in the germline V gene (reference sequence). Trimming stripped 6 bases from V and 0 bases from J, with 15 bases between. CDR3 nucleotides: TGTGCCACCAGGGAAGGACAGACCAGCTCCTACGAGCAGTACTTC. It codes for CATREGQTSSYEQYF.

The V call is TRBV5-6, the J call TRBJ1-1, with D maybe TRBD1 (5 bases). V lost 4 bases to trimming and J lost 0 bases, with 10 bases between them. CDR1 is SGHDT and CDR2 is YYEEEE in the germline V gene. The CDR3 sequence is 14 residues long. The CDR3 bases are TGTGCCAGCAGCCGGGGGAGGGTGAACACTGAAGCTTTCTTT. Its protein is CASSRGRVNTEAFF.

This clone was recorded once. This chain uses TRBV29-1 with TRBJ1-2, with D possibly matching TRBD1 (5 bases). The length of the CDR3 is 13 residues. Deletions cut 5 bases from V and 8 bases from J, with 18 bases between. Germline values: CDR1 SQVTM, CDR2 ANQGSEA. CDR3 nucleotide sequence: TGCAGCGTTTCCCCCGAAGGGGTTGGAGGCTACACCTTC. This encodes CSVSPEGVGGYTF. Full variable domain (remainder filled in from reference TRBV29-1 and TRBJ1-2): SAVISQKPSRDICQRGTSLTIQCQVDSQVTMMFWYRQQPGQSLTLIATANQGSEATYESGFVIDKFPISRPNLTFSTLTVSNMSPEDSSIYLCSVSPEGVGGYTFGSGTRLTVV.

This clone was observed a handful of times. The V and J genes are TRBV7-9 and TRBJ1-3; perhaps TRBD1 as D (5 bases). The CDR3 has 15 amino acids. CDR1 and CDR2 from the germline V gene are SEHNR and FQNEAQ (reference sequence). Trimming pared 5 bases from V and 4 bases from J, leaving 15 bases between. The CDR3 bases are TGTGCCAGCAGCCCGGGTGTGGGGCCGGGAAACACCATATATTTT. Its protein is CASSPGVGPGNTIYF.

The V gene is TRBV30, the J gene TRBJ2-2, with D tentatively TRBD2 (5 bases). The CDR3 loop spans 15 amino acids. Looked up from germline, CDR1 is GTSNPN and CDR2 is SVGIG (reference sequence). Trimming cost V 2 bases and J 3 bases, with 13 bases left between them. CDR3 nucleotides: TGTGCCTGGAGTCCCCCGGACTTTGACACCGGGGAGCTGTTTTTT. As protein: CAWSPPDFDTGELFF.

The chain combines TRBV4-3 with TRBJ2-1; 9 positions match TRBD1. CDR1 LGHNA and CDR2 YSLEER come from the germline V gene. With 4 bases clipped from V and 5 bases from J, the junction kept 6 bases outside the gene matches. There are 15 residues in the CDR3. Here the CDR3 reads CASSLGQGSDNEQFF. DNA for the CDR3: TGCGCCAGCAGCCTAGGACAGGGGAGCGACAATGAGCAGTTCTTC.

The count of this clone is one. This chain connects TRBV30 to TRBJ1-1, with a tentative D call TRBD1 (6 bases). Per the germline V gene, CDR1 is GTSNPN and CDR2 is SVGIG (reference sequence). The CDR3 consists of 12 residues. Trimming stripped 1 base from V and 5 bases from J, with 8 bases between. The CDR3 protein is CAWSADRTEAFF. The CDR3 coding sequence is TGTGCCTGGAGTGCCGACAGGACTGAAGCTTTCTTT. The full variable domain, its missing parts supplied by reference TRBV30 and TRBJ1-1, is SQTIHQWPATLVQPVGSPLSLECTVEGTSNPNLYWYRQAAGRGLQLLFYSVGIGQISSEVPQNLSASRPQDRQFILSSKKLLLSDSGFYLCAWSADRTEAFFGQGTRLTVV.

This clone was detected a few times. The J gene is TRBJ1-5, the V gene TRBV5-6; tentatively, D is TRBD1 (5 bases). Per germline, CDR1 SGHDT and CDR2 YYEEEE. The CDR3 runs 16 residues. V lost 0 bases to trimming and J lost 1 base, with 11 bases between them. CDR3 region: CASSLGAGSSNQPQHF. The CDR3 DNA sequence: TGTGCCAGCAGCTTGGGTGCAGGGTCAAGCAATCAGCCCCAGCATTTT.

The chain carries TRBV5-4 and TRBJ1-2, with 12 bases that match TRBD1. The CDR3 sequence is 17 residues long. Trimming took 3 bases from V and 3 from J; bases not matched to a gene: 9. Per germline, CDR1 SGHNT and CDR2 YYREEE (reference sequence). CDR3 bases: TGTGCCAGCAGCTCGCGGGGACAGGGGGCCAGGTACTATGGCTACACCTTC. Encoded protein: CASSSRGQGARYYGYTF. The whole variable domain, remainder taken from reference TRBV5-4 and TRBJ1-2, is ETGVTQSPTHLIKTRGQQVTLRCSSQSGHNTVSWYQQALGQGPQFIFQYYREEENGRGNFPPRFSGLQFPNYSSELNVNALELDDSALYLCASSSRGQGARYYGYTFGSGTRLTVV.

V and J are TRBV5-1 and TRBJ2-3, with 7 bases identical to TRBD1. J gave up 0 bases and V 4 bases, and 2 bases lay outside the gene matches. The CDR3 loop spans 14 amino acids. Germline CDR1 is SGHRS and CDR2 is YFSETQ. Here the CDR3 reads CASSRQGSTDTQYF. The CDR3 DNA reads as TGCGCCAGCAGCCGACAGGGAAGCACAGATACGCAGTATTTT.

The gene calls are TRBV10-1 and TRBJ1-5; possibly TRBD1 for D (5 bases). From germline, CDR1 is WNHNN and CDR2 SYGVQD (reference sequence). The CDR3 contains 13 residues. Trimming left V 4 bases short and J 5 bases short, with 9 bases between. The CDR3 region is CASSAMGHQPQHF. The CDR3 DNA is TGCGCCAGCAGTGCGATGGGGCATCAGCCCCAGCATTTT.

The chain recombines TRBV6-1 with TRBJ2-7; TRBD1 is a possible D gene (6 bases). The ends were cut back, 0 bases at V and 6 bases at J, with 15 bases in the middle. From germline, CDR1 is MNHNS and CDR2 SASEGT. This CDR3 contains 15 residues. The CDR3 region is CASSEAPSGDREQYF. CDR3 DNA sequence: TGTGCCAGCAGTGAAGCCCCCTCAGGGGACCGCGAGCAGTACTTC.

V is TRBV30 and J is TRBJ2-7; 7 bases fit TRBD1. The germline gives CDR1 GTSNPN, CDR2 SVGIG (reference sequence). Trimming cost V 2 bases and J 4 bases; bases outside gene matches: 8. The length of the CDR3 is 14 residues. CDR3 coding DNA: TGTGCCTGGAGTCTAAAAACAGGGGTATACGAGCAGTACTTC. Translation gives CAWSLKTGVYEQYF.

The chain employs TRBV28 and TRBJ1-5; 7 bases are shared with TRBD1. Unmatched junction bases numbered 6, after V lost 5 bases and J lost 2 bases. The CDR3 covers 15 residues. CDR1 and CDR2 (germline): MDHEN, SYDVKM. The CDR3 nucleotides read TGTGCCAGCAGTCAAACAGGGGAGGGCAATCAGCCCCAGCATTTT. Residues: CASSQTGEGNQPQHF.

This chain joins TRBV5-6 and TRBJ1-2, with TRBD1 matching over 10 bases. V trimming: 4 bases; J trimming: 4 bases; junction bases outside the gene matches: 7. CDR1 SGHDT and CDR2 YYEEEE come from the germline V gene. This CDR3 contains 15 residues. CDR3 in DNA: TGTGCCAGCAGCGCAACCGGGACAGGGGTCTATGGCTACACCTTC. This encodes CASSATGTGVYGYTF.